This section outlines one T cell receptor (beta chain) sequence together with its context. Antigen unknown. This CDR3 is built from 11 residues. The V end was cut by 8 bases, the J end by 11 bases, with 15 bases between. Per the germline V gene, CDR1 is MNHEY and CDR2 is SMNVEV (reference sequence). The entry originates in a study of blood T cells in healthy people across ages. Primed by a sample-barcoded 5' primer and a J-beta primer mix, a second PCR proceeded for 7 to 11 cycles. TCRdb re-derived calls from the 5' RACE reads in MiXCR, one entry per CDR3 protein. This sample has 790,000 or so distinct CDR3 sequences, with more than 55% found just once. Study-wide findings and caveats: Versus aged donors, long-lived donors had higher diversity and more naive CD4+ cells. In these data, TCR beta diversity tracked strongly with naive T cell percentage. One million T cells yielded diversity estimates that were considered underestimates. Researchers said unsorted PBMCs prevented a conclusive naive versus antigen-experienced comparison.

The material sequenced was blood. The TCR comes from a man in his forties in good health. The chain uses TRBV27 and TRBJ2-5; no definite D call. The CDR3 sequence is CASWAYNEQYF. The CDR3 nucleotides read TGTGCCAGCTGGGCGTACAATGAGCAGTACTTC.